A single sample gave rise to the 18 T cell receptor beta chains below, sequenced in a study of CD8 T cells in ankylosing spondylitis. TCRdb re-called the 5' RACE reads through MiXCR, storing one row per CDR3 protein. Here the sample spans fewer than 130,000 distinct CDR3 sequences, approximately 25% being singletons. Sequenced material: synovial fluid, either unsorted or a sorted T cell fraction (not recorded which). Receptor source: a male donor with ankylosing spondylitis.

The chain employs TRBV18 and TRBJ2-7, with D possibly matching TRBD1 (6 bases). The CDR3 loop spans 13 amino acids. Trimming stripped 3 bases from V and 3 bases from J, with 9 bases between. Germline V gene lookup returns CDR1 KGHSH and CDR2 LQKENI. In nucleotides, the CDR3 is TGTGCCAGCTCACCCCGGGACAACTACGAGCAGTACTTC. Translating it yields CASSPRDNYEQYF.

The chain carries TRBV2 and TRBJ2-5, with 9 positions matching TRBD2. Germline V gives CDR1 SNHLY, CDR2 FYNNEI. The CDR3 runs 15 residues. Germline trimming cut 3 bases from V and 5 bases from J; bases unmatched to any gene: 7. This chain's CDR3 is CASSERGRAGETQYF. The CDR3 nucleotides are TGTGCCAGCAGTGAGCGCGGGAGGGCCGGGGAGACCCAGTACTTC.

J is TRBJ1-5 and V is TRBV3-1; no firm D call. The V gene lost 2 bases and the J gene lost 7 bases, with 12 bases spanning the gap. The CDR3 is made up of 14 amino acids. CDR1 LGHDT and CDR2 YNNKEL come from the germline V gene (reference sequence). The chain's CDR3 is CASSQFSDSQPQHF. As DNA, the CDR3 is TGTGCCAGCAGCCAATTCAGTGATTCCCAGCCCCAGCATTTT.

The genes are TRBV12-3 or TRBV12-4 and TRBJ2-3; unclear D gene. CDR3 length equals 12 residues. V dropped 7 bases and J dropped 6 bases, with 11 bases sitting between them. The DNA of the CDR3 is TGTGCCAGCACCGGAACCATGGATACGCAGTATTTT. This gives the protein CASTGTMDTQYF.

This clonotype has only a few counts. This chain connects TRBV12-3 or TRBV12-4 to TRBJ2-3; the D gene is possibly TRBD2 (5 bases). V gave up 3 bases and J gave up 4 bases, with 8 bases separating them. The CDR3 is made up of 13 amino acids. The DNA of the CDR3 is TGTGCCAGCAGTTTGGAGGCTTCAGATACGCAGTATTTT. Protein product: CASSLEASDTQYF.

This clonotype was counted between two and nine times. This rearrangement joins TRBV12-3 or TRBV12-4 to TRBJ1-6; 7 nucleotides align to TRBD1. The CDR3 is made up of 17 amino acids. With 4 bases clipped from V and 0 bases from J, the junction kept 6 bases outside the gene matches. DNA for the CDR3: TGTGCCAGCAGTTGGGGGGACAGCTACTCCTATAATTCACCCCTCCACTTT. Its translation: CASSWGDSYSYNSPLHF.

The rearrangement uses TRBV24-1 and TRBJ2-5; unclear D gene. Per germline, CDR1 KGHDR and CDR2 SFDVKD. Trimming left V 6 bases short and J 1 base short, with 2 bases between. CDR3 length: 11 residues. CDR3 residues: CATSLQETQYF. CDR3 nucleotide sequence: TGTGCCACCAGTCTCCAAGAGACCCAGTACTTC.

The J gene is TRBJ1-1, the V gene TRBV5-1, with D possibly TRBD1 on 6 matching bases. Trimming removed 0 bases at V and 5 bases at J, with 11 bases between. Germline loops: CDR1 SGHRS, CDR2 YFSETQ. The CDR3 spans 14 residues. The CDR3 bases are TGCGCCAGCAGCTTGGATCAGGGGCTGACTGAAGCTTTCTTT. Amino acids: CASSLDQGLTEAFF.

This clonotype was counted between two and nine times. V usage is TRBV3-1 and J usage is TRBJ2-7; 10 bases are a match to TRBD1. The J segment lost 4 bases and the V segment lost 4 bases, leaving 7 bases of the junction unmatched. Germline CDR1 is LGHDT and CDR2 is YNNKEL (reference sequence). The CDR3 sequence is 15 residues long. The CDR3 region has the DNA TGTGCCAGCAGCCCTAGACAGGGGGCTAAATACGAGCAGTACTTC. This gives the protein CASSPRQGAKYEQYF.

The chain uses TRBV20-1 and TRBJ2-7; possible D gene TRBD1, 5 bases. V was trimmed by 5 bases and J by 2 bases, leaving 16 bases between them. Germline CDR1 is DFQATT and CDR2 is SNEGSKA (reference sequence). The CDR3 is made up of 14 amino acids. The CDR3 sequence is CSAFHWQTAYEQYF. The CDR3 nucleotides read TGCAGTGCTTTCCACTGGCAGACAGCCTACGAGCAGTACTTC.

The rearrangement links TRBV10-3 to TRBJ1-2; a weak D match, TRBD1 (5 bases). Germline-derived CDR1 and CDR2 are ENHRY and SYGVKD. This CDR3 has 13 amino acids. Trimming took 3 bases from V and 13 from J, leaving 18 bases between them. In DNA, the CDR3 is TGTGCCATCAGTGATATTCAGGGAATTGTGGGCACCTTC. Translating it yields CAISDIQGIVGTF.

The table lists this clonotype with a few counts. The chain uses TRBV24-1 and TRBJ2-1; D not resolved. Between the trimmed V and J ends, which lost 3 bases and 5 bases, there was a span of 7 bases. Germline assignment: CDR1 KGHDR and CDR2 SFDVKD. This CDR3 has 13 residues. The CDR3 loop is CATSDSRDNEQFF. In DNA form, the CDR3 reads TGTGCCACCAGTGATAGCCGGGACAATGAGCAGTTCTTC.

This clonotype is labeled medium-sized. The gene calls are TRBV5-1 and TRBJ2-1; 9 nucleotides line up with TRBD1. Germline V gives CDR1 SGHRS, CDR2 YFSETQ. This CDR3 comprises 15 residues. The J segment lost 2 bases and the V segment lost 4 bases, leaving 4 bases of the junction unmatched. The CDR3 here is CASSPGQGTYNEQFF. The CDR3 coding sequence is TGCGCCAGCAGCCCGGGACAGGGAACCTACAATGAGCAGTTCTTC.

This clonotype was detected only a few times. The V and J genes are TRBV19 and TRBJ2-2; D ambiguous. This CDR3 has 14 amino acids. Trimming took off 4 bases at V and 4 bases at J, with 10 bases between the two ends. Germline lookup yields CDR1 LNHDA and CDR2 SQIVND (reference sequence). This CDR3 reads CASSTDRITGELFF. The CDR3 DNA follows: TGTGCCAGTAGTACGGACCGCATCACCGGGGAGCTGTTTTTT. The full variable domain, with the rest looked up from reference TRBV19 and TRBJ2-2, is DGGITQSPKYLFRKEGQNVTLSCEQNLNHDAMYWYRQDPGQGLRLIYYSQIVNDFQKGDIAEGYSVSREKKESFPLTVTSAQKNPTAFYLCASSTDRITGELFFGEGSRLTVL.

Only a few counts were recorded for this clonotype. The chain recombines TRBV7-9 with TRBJ2-7; the match to TRBD2 covers 7 bases. Unmatched junction bases numbered 11, after V lost 6 bases and J lost 6 bases. From germline, CDR1 is SEHNR and CDR2 FQNEAQ (reference sequence). The CDR3 has 14 residues. CDR3 residues: CASSRLASSREQYF. The CDR3 nucleotides are TGTGCCAGCAGTCGACTAGCTTCAAGCCGCGAGCAGTACTTC.

This rearrangement joins TRBV10-1 to TRBJ2-2, with 12 bases lining up with TRBD1. This CDR3 is built from 14 residues. V trimming: 8 bases; J trimming: 2 bases; junction bases outside the gene matches: 0. Germline CDR1 reads WNHNN; CDR2 reads SYGVQD (reference sequence). CDR3 nucleotides: TGCGCCAGCGGGACAGGGGGCAACACCGGGGAGCTGTTTTTT. Amino acid sequence: CASGTGGNTGELFF.

Only a few counts were recorded for this clonotype. The rearrangement links TRBV25-1 to TRBJ1-5, with D maybe TRBD1 (6 bases). The CDR3 has 16 residues. Germline V gives CDR1 MGHDK, CDR2 SYGVNS. The V end lost 4 bases, the J end lost 0 bases, and 13 bases lay between the germline ends. In DNA form, the CDR3 reads TGTGCCAGCAGTGCTAAACAGGGCCGTAGCAATCAGCCCCAGCATTTT. Translating gives CASSAKQGRSNQPQHF.

In this sample, this clonotype turned up many times. This may be a read error: a much more frequent sequence differs by one nucleotide. The chain joins TRBV29-1 to TRBJ2-7, with 9 bases lining up with TRBD1. The CDR3 covers 12 residues. Trimming at V came to 7 bases and at J to 3 bases, leaving 4 bases not matched to a gene. Germline CDR1 reads SQVTM; CDR2 reads ANQGSEA. CDR3 region: CSGGTGIYEQYF. The CDR3 region has the DNA TGCAGCGGCGGGACAGGGATCTACGAGCAGTACTTC.